A single T cell receptor (beta chain) is shown here with its context. Its specific antigen is unknown. There are no base qualities to consult, and no much larger clone falls within one base. In Seattle, one collaborating source enrolled patients while the infection was active and tracked those patients longitudinally over the course of disease. Whole blood was collected in K2EDTA tubes by collaborating institutions according to the institutions' own protocols. Collaborator samples were shipped for TCRbeta analysis as frozen whole blood, isolated PBMCs, or DNA extracted from either sample type. Relative to germline, V is missing 0 bases and J is missing 5 bases, with 5 bases of the junction outside any gene match. The germline V gene sets CDR1 to MNHNS and CDR2 to SASEGT. Spanning cysteine to phenylalanine, the CDR3 consists of 16 amino acids. Kept here is only the CDR3 DNA, which spans 48 bases and is read in frame from base 1.

TCRbeta CDR3 regions were amplified from genomic DNA using the immunoSEQ Assay, a bias-controlled multiplex PCR. In the paper's pipeline: The number of nucleated cells in each sample was estimated by amplification of reference gene primers within the assay. To quantify the absolute abundance of each unique TCRbeta CDR3 rearrangement, sequence reads were collapsed and filtered. For each sample, productive Simpson clonality was calculated as the square root of Simpson's diversity index over productive rearrangements. The clones in this table, taken by TCRdb from immuneACCESS, are in-frame only. Not every clone is retained; where verified, under half of the shortfall comes from an unresolved V gene, and the cause of the rest is unknown. V and J calls and clone size are those listed in that table; D and trimming were worked out from the DNA. The sample table holds around 60,000 clones, of which 80% were seen once. The ten biggest clones cover under 25% of the sample.

These data come from a study of blood T cell repertoires in COVID-19 (dated by TCRdb to about 2020). In the study overall: Samples covering the acute and convalescent phases of COVID-19 were provided by collaborators in the United States, Italy and Spain. The prospective study material was composed of cDNA or gDNA derived from T cells, B-cell-depleted T cells, or PBMCs. The dataset comprised deeply sampled blood TCRbeta repertoires from subjects exposed to, actively infected with, or recovered from COVID-19. A freely available public database, intended as a resource for researchers studying the immune response to SARS-CoV-2, is where the repertoires were released. The samples were drawn from two sources: the first 160 participants of the ongoing ImmuneRACE study, and 1,000 to 1,500 subjects contributed by 6 global collaborators. A de-identified subject ID, COVID-19 status, age in years and sex were almost always included in the sample metadata. Where HLA class I and class II types were available, the types were taken from metadata supplied by the sample provider, not from assay-based typing. Broad study findings and their caveats: Clinical and demographic metadata were provided uncurated, with the amount varying by source and participant.

This sequence was found in a man aged 30-40 years with COVID-19, enrolled during active disease. The chain is encoded by TRBV6-1 joined to TRBJ1-5, with 9 junctional bases fitting TRBD1. The specimen was peripheral blood. The encoded CDR3 is CASSEAGQGYDQPQHF. The nucleotides are TGTGCCAGCAGTGAAGCGGGACAGGGTTATGATCAGCCCCAGCATTTT.